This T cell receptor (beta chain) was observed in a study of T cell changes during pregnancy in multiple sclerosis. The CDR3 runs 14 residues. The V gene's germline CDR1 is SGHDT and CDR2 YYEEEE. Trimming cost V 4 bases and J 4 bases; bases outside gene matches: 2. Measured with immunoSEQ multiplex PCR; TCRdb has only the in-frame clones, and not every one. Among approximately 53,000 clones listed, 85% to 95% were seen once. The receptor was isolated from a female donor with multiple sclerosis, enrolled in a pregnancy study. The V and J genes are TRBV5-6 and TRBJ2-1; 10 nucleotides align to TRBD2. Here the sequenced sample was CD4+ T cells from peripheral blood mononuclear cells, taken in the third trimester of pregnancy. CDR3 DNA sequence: TGTGCCAGCAGCGAACTAGCGGGGTACAATGAGCAGTTCTTC. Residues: CASSELAGYNEQFF.